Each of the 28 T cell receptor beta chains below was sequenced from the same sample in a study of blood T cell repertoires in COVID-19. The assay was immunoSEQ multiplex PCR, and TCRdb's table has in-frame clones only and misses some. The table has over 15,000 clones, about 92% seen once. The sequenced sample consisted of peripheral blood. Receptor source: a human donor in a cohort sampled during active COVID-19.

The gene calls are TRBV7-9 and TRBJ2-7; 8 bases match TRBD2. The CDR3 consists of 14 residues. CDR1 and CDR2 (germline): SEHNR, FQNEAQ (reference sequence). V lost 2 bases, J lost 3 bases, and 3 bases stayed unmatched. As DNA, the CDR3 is TGTGCCAGCAGCTTAACTAGCGGATACTACGAGCAGTACTTC. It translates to CASSLTSGYYEQYF.

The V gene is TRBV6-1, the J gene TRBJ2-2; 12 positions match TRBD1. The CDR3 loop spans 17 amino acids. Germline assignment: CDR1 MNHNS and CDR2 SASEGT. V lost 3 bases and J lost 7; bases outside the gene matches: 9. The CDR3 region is CASSDLPGDRGRGELFF. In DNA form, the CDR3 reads TGTGCCAGCAGTGACCTCCCCGGGGACAGGGGGCGCGGGGAGCTGTTTTTT.

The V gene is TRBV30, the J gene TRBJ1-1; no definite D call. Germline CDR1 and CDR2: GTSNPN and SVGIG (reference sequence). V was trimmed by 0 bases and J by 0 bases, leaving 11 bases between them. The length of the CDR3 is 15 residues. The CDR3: CAWSVLAGMNTEAFF. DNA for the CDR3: TGTGCCTGGAGTGTACTAGCGGGGATGAACACTGAAGCTTTCTTT.

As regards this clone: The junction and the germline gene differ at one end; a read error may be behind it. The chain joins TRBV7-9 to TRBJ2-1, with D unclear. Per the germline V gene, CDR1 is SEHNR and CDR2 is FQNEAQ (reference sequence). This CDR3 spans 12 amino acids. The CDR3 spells CASSFTYSEQFF. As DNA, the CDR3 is TGTGCCAGCAGCTTTACGTACAGTGAGCAGTTCTTC.

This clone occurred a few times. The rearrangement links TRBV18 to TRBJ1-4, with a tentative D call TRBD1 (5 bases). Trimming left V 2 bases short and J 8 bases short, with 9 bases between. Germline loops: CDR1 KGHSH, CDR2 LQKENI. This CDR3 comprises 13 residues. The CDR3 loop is CASSPWGNEKLFF. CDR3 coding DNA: TGTGCCAGCTCACCATGGGGCAACGAAAAACTGTTTTTT.

CDR3 protein: CASSRGTQSSYEQYF. The CDR3 bases are TGTGCCAGCAGCCGGGGGACTCAGAGCTCCTACGAGCAGTACTTC. The V call is TRBV3-1 (or the pseudogene TRBV3-2), the J call TRBJ2-7; tentatively, D is TRBD2 (6 bases). Trimming removed 4 bases at V and 0 bases at J, with 13 bases between. CDR1 and CDR2 (germline): LGHDT, YNNKEL (reference sequence). The CDR3 runs 15 residues.

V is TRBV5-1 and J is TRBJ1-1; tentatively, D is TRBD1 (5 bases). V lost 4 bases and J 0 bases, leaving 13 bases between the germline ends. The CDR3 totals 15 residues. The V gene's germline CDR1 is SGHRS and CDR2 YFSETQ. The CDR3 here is CASSVLDRLNTEAFF. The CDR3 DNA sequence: TGCGCCAGCAGCGTATTAGACAGATTGAACACTGAAGCTTTCTTT.

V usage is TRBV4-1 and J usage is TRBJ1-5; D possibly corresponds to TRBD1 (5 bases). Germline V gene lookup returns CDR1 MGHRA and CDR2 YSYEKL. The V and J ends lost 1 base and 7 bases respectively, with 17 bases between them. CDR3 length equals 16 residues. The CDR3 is CASSQGPQTGGQPQHF. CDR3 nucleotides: TGCGCCAGCAGCCAAGGCCCCCAAACGGGGGGACAGCCCCAGCATTTT.

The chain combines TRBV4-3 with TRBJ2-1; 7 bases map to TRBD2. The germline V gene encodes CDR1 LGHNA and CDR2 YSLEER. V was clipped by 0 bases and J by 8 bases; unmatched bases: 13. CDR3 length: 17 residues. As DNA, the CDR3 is TGCGCCAGCAGCCAAGAGGGGACTACCGAGTTTAGGGATGAGCAGTTCTTC. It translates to CASSQEGTTEFRDEQFF.

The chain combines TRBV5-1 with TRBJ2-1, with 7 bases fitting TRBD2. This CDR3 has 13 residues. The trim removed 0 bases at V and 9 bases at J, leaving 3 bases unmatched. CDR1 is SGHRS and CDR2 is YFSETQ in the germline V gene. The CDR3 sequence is CASSLEGEGEQFF. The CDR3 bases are TGCGCCAGCAGCTTGGAAGGGGAGGGTGAGCAGTTCTTC.

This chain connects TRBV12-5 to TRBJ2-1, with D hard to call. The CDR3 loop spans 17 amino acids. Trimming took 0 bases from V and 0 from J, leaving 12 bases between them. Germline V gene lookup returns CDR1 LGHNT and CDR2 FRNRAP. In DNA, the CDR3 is TGTGCTAGTGGTTTGGTACCTGGCCCCAGCTCCTACAATGAGCAGTTCTTC. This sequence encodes CASGLVPGPSSYNEQFF.

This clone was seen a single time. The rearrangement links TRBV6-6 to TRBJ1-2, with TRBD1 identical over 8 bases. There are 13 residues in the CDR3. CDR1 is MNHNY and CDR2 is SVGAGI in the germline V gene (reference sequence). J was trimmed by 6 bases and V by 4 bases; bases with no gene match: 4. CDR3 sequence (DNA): TGTGCCAGCAGTTCCCAGGGGGCTGATGGCTACACCTTC. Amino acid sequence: CASSSQGADGYTF.

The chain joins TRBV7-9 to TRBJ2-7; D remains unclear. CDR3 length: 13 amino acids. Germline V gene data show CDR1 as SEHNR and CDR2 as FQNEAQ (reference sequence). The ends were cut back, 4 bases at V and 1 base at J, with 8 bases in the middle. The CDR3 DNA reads TGTGCCAGCAGCTCGTACGGGTCCTACGAGCAGTACTTC. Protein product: CASSSYGSYEQYF.

CDR3 nucleotides: TGTGCCAGCAGCTTGAGGACTAGGTCAGATACGCAGTATTTT. Protein sequence: CASSLRTRSDTQYF. The rearrangement uses TRBV5-6 and TRBJ2-3; the match to TRBD2 covers 7 bases. Germline-derived CDR1 and CDR2 are SGHDT and YYEEEE. The CDR3 covers 14 residues. The V and J ends lost 1 base and 4 bases, in that order; junction bases with no gene match: 3. The variable domain in full, with the rest retrieved from reference TRBV5-6 and TRBJ2-3, is DAGVTQSPTHLIKTRGQQVTLRCSPKSGHDTVSWYQQALGQGPQFIFQYYEEEERQRGNFPDRFSGHQFPNYSSELNVNALLLGDSALYLCASSLRTRSDTQYFGPGTRLTVL.

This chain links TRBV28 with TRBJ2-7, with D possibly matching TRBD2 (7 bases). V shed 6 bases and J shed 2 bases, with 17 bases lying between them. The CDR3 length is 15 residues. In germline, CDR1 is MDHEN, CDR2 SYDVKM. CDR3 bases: TGTGCCAGCAGCCCTTGGCGGGGGCCAACCTACGAGCAGTACTTC. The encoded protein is CASSPWRGPTYEQYF.

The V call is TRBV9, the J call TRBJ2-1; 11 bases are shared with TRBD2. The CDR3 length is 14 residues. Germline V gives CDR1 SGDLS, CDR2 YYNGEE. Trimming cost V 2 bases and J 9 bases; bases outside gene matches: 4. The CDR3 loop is CASSVASGGIEQFF. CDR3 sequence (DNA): TGTGCCAGCAGCGTGGCTAGCGGGGGGATTGAGCAGTTCTTC.

The CDR3 sequence is CASSLWARDNEKLFF. The DNA of the CDR3 is TGCGCCAGCAGCTTGTGGGCCAGGGATAATGAAAAACTGTTTTTT. The V call is TRBV5-1, the J call TRBJ1-4, with D perhaps TRBD1 (5 bases). Germline V gene sequence: CDR1 SGHRS, CDR2 YFSETQ. The CDR3 contains 15 residues. Trimming removed 1 base at V and 4 bases at J, with 11 bases between. The variable domain in full, with the rest retrieved from reference TRBV5-1 and TRBJ1-4, is KAGVTQTPRYLIKTRGQQVTLSCSPISGHRSVSWYQQTPGQGLQFLFEYFSETQRNKGNFPGRFSGRQFSNSRSEMNVSTLELGDSALYLCASSLWARDNEKLFFGSGTQLSVL.

CDR3 amino acids: CSVTDSLLDLNTEAFF. CDR3 coding DNA: TGCAGCGTCACCGACAGCCTCCTAGACCTGAACACTGAAGCTTTCTTT. The chain links TRBV29-1 to TRBJ1-1; D possibly corresponds to TRBD1 (5 bases). The CDR3 is 16 amino acids. Germline CDR1 and CDR2: SQVTM and ANQGSEA. Trimming pared 6 bases from V and 0 bases from J, leaving 20 bases between.

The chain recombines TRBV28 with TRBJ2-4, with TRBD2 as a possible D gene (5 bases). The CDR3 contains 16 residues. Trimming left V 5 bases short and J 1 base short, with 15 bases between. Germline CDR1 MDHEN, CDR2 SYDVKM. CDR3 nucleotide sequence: TGTGCCAGCAGTCAACTAGGTTCGAAGGCCAAAAACATTCAGTACTTC. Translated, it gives CASSQLGSKAKNIQYF.

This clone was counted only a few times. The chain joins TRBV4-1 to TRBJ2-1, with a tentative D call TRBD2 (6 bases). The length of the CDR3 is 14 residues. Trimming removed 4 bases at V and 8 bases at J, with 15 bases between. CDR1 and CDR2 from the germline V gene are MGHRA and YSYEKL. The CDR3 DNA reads TGCGCCAGCAGCCGCAGTCCAGGAGGGGATGAGCAGTTCTTC. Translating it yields CASSRSPGGDEQFF.

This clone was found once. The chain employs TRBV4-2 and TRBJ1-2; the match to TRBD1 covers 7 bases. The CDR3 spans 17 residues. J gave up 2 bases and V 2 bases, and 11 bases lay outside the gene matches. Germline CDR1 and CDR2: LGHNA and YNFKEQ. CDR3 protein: CASSQPWDSLLNYGYTF. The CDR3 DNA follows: TGTGCCAGCAGCCAACCCTGGGACAGCTTATTAAACTATGGCTACACCTTC.

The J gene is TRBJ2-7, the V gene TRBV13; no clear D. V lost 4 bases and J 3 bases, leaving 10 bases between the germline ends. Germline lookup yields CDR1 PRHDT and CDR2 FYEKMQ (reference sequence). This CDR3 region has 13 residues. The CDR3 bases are TGTGCCAGCAGCTCCAATCGGGTCTACGAGCAGTACTTC. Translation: CASSSNRVYEQYF. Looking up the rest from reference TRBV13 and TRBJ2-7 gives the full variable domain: AAGVIQSPRHLIKEKRETATLKCYPIPRHDTVYWYQQGPGQDPQFLISFYEKMQSDKGSIPDRFSAQQFSDYHSELNMSSLELGDSALYFCASSSNRVYEQYFGPGTRLTVT.

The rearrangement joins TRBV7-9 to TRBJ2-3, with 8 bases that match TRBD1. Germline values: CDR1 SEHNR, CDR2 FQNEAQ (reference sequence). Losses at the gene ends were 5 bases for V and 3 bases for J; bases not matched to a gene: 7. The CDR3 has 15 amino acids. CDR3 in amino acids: CASSQQGVWTDTQYF. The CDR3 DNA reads TGTGCCAGCAGCCAACAGGGGGTTTGGACAGATACGCAGTATTTT.

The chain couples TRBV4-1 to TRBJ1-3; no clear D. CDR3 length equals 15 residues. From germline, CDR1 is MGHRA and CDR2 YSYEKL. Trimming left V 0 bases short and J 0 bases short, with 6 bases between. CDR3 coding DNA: TGCGCCAGCAGCCAAGATCAGGCCTCTGGAAACACCATATATTTT. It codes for CASSQDQASGNTIYF.

Written as DNA, the CDR3 is TGTGCCAGCAGGTCAACGTGGACAGGGGGGCCCTACGAGCAGTACTTC. Protein sequence: CASRSTWTGGPYEQYF. The V call is TRBV11-2, the J call TRBJ2-7; TRBD1 matches at 10 bases. The CDR3 runs 16 residues. Unmatched junction bases numbered 10, after V lost 6 bases and J lost 2 bases. Germline V CDR1 and CDR2: SGHAT, FQNNGV.

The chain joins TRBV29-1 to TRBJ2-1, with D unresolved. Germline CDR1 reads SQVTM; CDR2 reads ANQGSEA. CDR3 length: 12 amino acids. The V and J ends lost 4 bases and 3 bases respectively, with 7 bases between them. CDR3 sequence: CSVAGSYNEQFF. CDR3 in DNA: TGCAGCGTTGCTGGCAGCTACAATGAGCAGTTCTTC.

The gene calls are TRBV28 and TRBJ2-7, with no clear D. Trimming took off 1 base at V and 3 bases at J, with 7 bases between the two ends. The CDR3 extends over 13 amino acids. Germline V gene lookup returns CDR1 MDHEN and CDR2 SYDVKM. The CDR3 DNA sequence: TGTGCCAGCAGTTTATTAGCCAGCTACGAGCAGTACTTC. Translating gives CASSLLASYEQYF.

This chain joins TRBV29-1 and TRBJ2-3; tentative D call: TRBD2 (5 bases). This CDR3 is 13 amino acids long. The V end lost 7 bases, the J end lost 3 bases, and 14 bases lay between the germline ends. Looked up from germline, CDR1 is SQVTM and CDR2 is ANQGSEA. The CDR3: CSGGLRGTDTQYF. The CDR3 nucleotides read TGCAGCGGAGGGCTGCGTGGTACAGATACGCAGTATTTT.